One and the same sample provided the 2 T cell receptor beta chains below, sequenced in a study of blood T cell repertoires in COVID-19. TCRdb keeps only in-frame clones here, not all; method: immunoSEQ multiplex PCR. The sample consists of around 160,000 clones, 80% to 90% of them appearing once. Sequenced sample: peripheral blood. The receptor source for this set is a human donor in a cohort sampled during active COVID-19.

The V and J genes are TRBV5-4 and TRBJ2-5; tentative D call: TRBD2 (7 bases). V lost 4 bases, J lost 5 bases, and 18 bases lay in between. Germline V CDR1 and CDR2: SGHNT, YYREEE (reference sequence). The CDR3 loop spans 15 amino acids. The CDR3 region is CASSPYRGAGETQYF. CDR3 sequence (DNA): TGTGCCAGCAGCCCCTACCGGGGGGCGGGGGAGACCCAGTACTTC.

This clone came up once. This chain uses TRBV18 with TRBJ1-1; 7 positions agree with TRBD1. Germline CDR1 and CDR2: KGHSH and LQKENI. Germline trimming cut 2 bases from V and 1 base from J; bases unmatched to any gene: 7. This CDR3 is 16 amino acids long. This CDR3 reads CASSPNPTGWNTEAFF. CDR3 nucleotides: TGTGCCAGCTCACCAAACCCGACAGGGTGGAACACTGAAGCTTTCTTT.